Listed here are 5 T cell receptor beta chains from one sample, sequenced in a study of T cells in tumors after PD-1 blockade. The assay was immunoSEQ multiplex PCR, and TCRdb's table has in-frame clones only and misses some. The data show roughly 49,000 clones, 65% to 85% seen once. Specimen: PBMCs, collected before anti-PD-1 treatment. Receptor source: a human donor with basal cell carcinoma.

The V gene is TRBV2, the J gene TRBJ2-3, with 9 bases matching TRBD2. CDR1 and CDR2 (germline): SNHLY, FYNNEI. This CDR3 contains 16 residues. J lost 0 bases, V lost 2 bases, and 3 bases had no gene match. For the CDR3, the DNA is TGTGCCAGCAGTGAACTCAGCGGGGGGAGCACAGATACGCAGTATTTT. Its translation is CASSELSGGSTDTQYF.

The genes are TRBV10-3 and TRBJ1-1; D uncertain. The CDR3 has 11 residues. Trimming stripped 8 bases from V and 3 bases from J, with 7 bases between. Germline assignment: CDR1 ENHRY and CDR2 SYGVKD. The CDR3 reads CAIGGHTEAFF. The DNA for the CDR3 is TGTGCCATCGGTGGGCACACTGAAGCTTTCTTT.

The V and J genes are TRBV18 and TRBJ2-3, with 11 nucleotides matching TRBD2. The CDR3 is made up of 16 amino acids. The V and J ends lost 5 bases and 0 bases, in that order; junction bases with no gene match: 4. Germline V CDR1 and CDR2: KGHSH, LQKENI. The CDR3 is CASSGTSGGSTDTQYF. DNA of the CDR3: TGTGCCAGCTCAGGAACTAGCGGGGGAAGCACAGATACGCAGTATTTT.

The gene calls are TRBV28 and TRBJ2-1; 10 nucleotides agree with TRBD2. J gave up 3 bases and V 2 bases, and 7 bases lay outside the gene matches. This CDR3 has 17 residues. The germline gives CDR1 MDHEN, CDR2 SYDVKM. CDR3 residues: CASSLVVAGGYYNEQFF. The DNA for the CDR3 is TGTGCCAGCAGTTTAGTGGTAGCGGGGGGTTACTACAATGAGCAGTTCTTC.

This chain links TRBV7-2 with TRBJ2-7; 9 bases map to TRBD1. Germline V gene data show CDR1 as SGHTA and CDR2 as FQGNSA. This CDR3 is 15 amino acids long. With 5 bases clipped from V and 2 bases from J, the junction kept 7 bases outside the gene matches. CDR3 DNA: TGTGCCAGCAGCCCAGTGGGACAGGGACCCTACGAGCAGTACTTC. Translating it yields CASSPVGQGPYEQYF.